Shown below are 20 T cell receptor beta chains from a single sample sequenced in a study of cytomegalovirus exposure and HLA in healthy donors. PCR employed 60 Vbeta and 13 Jbeta primers. Method: immunoSEQ multiplex PCR; TCRdb's copy keeps in-frame clones and lacks some. The top ten hold approximately 2.8% of the sample, which has 150,000 to 200,000 clones, 68% seen once. The sample was PBMCs. These receptors were obtained from a woman aged 35 to 49 in good health and CMV-seropositive.

This clone was counted a single time. V gene TRBV5-6 combines with J gene TRBJ1-6, with D possibly TRBD1 on 6 matching bases. The CDR3 contains 13 residues. In germline, CDR1 is SGHDT, CDR2 YYEEEE. The V gene lost 4 bases and the J gene lost 5 bases, with 7 bases spanning the gap. The CDR3 DNA is TGTGCCAGCAGCAGGGGGAATAATTCACCCCTCCACTTT. Translated: CASSRGNNSPLHF.

The chain employs TRBV5-1 and TRBJ2-7; perhaps TRBD1 as D (6 bases). The V and J ends lost 0 bases and 3 bases respectively, with 10 bases between them. Germline CDR1 and CDR2: SGHRS and YFSETQ. CDR3 length: 14 amino acids. The CDR3 is CASSLDRVYYEQYF. The CDR3 bases are TGCGCCAGCAGCTTGGACAGGGTTTACTACGAGCAGTACTTC. Full variable domain (outside the CDR3, taken from reference TRBV5-1 and TRBJ2-7): KAGVTQTPRYLIKTRGQQVTLSCSPISGHRSVSWYQQTPGQGLQFLFEYFSETQRNKGNFPGRFSGRQFSNSRSEMNVSTLELGDSALYLCASSLDRVYYEQYFGPGTRLTVT.

This chain connects TRBV6-1 to TRBJ2-5, with D perhaps TRBD2 (6 bases). The CDR3 contains 16 residues. The ends were cut back, 6 bases at V and 1 base at J, with 18 bases in the middle. The germline V gene encodes CDR1 MNHNS and CDR2 SASEGT. The CDR3 DNA reads TGTGCCAGCAGCGAAAGCATAGCGGAGGGCCAAGAGACCCAGTACTTC. It specifies CASSESIAEGQETQYF.

The chain is built from TRBV5-4 and TRBJ1-1; D may be TRBD1 (6 bases). The CDR3 extends over 15 amino acids. Trimming left V 4 bases short and J 4 bases short, with 17 bases between. CDR1 is SGHNT and CDR2 is YYREEE in the germline V gene (reference sequence). CDR3 coding DNA: TGTGCCAGCAGCGGCGCCAACAGGGCCCCCACTGAAGCTTTCTTT. Protein product: CASSGANRAPTEAFF.

J is TRBJ2-5 and V is TRBV7-9, with D maybe TRBD1 (6 bases). TRBJ2-7 matches the DNA end more closely, so the J call is doubtful. Germline lookup yields CDR1 SEHNR and CDR2 FQNEAQ (reference sequence). The CDR3 spans 13 residues. The DNA for the CDR3 is TGTGCCAGCAGCTTAGACAGGGCGTACGAGCAGTACTTC. Protein sequence: CASSLDRAYEQYF.

The chain links TRBV4-2 to TRBJ2-7, with 12 bases matching TRBD1. Trimming removed 4 bases from V and 7 bases from J; junction bases left unmatched: 5. This CDR3 contains 14 residues. Germline V gene data show CDR1 as LGHNA and CDR2 as YNFKEQ. CDR3 DNA sequence: TGTGCCAGCAGCCCGGGACAGGGGGCGCGTGAGCAGTACTTC. Translated: CASSPGQGAREQYF.

This chain uses TRBV13 with TRBJ1-1, with 8 bases lining up with TRBD1. The CDR3 spans 13 residues. The V gene's germline CDR1 is PRHDT and CDR2 FYEKMQ (reference sequence). After removal of 5 bases from V and 5 bases from J, the junction contained 4 bases not matched to a gene. CDR3 bases: TGTGCCAGCAGCGGACAGGGAGGTACTGAAGCTTTCTTT. Its protein is CASSGQGGTEAFF.

The chain employs TRBV5-4 and TRBJ2-5; the D gene is possibly TRBD2 (6 bases). Between the trimmed V and J ends, which lost 1 base and 3 bases, there was a span of 7 bases. CDR3 length equals 13 residues. Germline values: CDR1 SGHNT, CDR2 YYREEE (reference sequence). CDR3 amino acids: CASSLTGEETQYF. The CDR3 coding sequence is TGTGCCAGCAGCTTGACGGGGGAAGAGACCCAGTACTTC.

The rearrangement uses TRBV5-8 and TRBJ1-5, with a possible D match to TRBD1 (6 bases). The V and J ends lost 4 bases and 5 bases respectively, with 16 bases between them. The CDR3 loop spans 15 amino acids. CDR1 and CDR2 (germline): SGHTS, YDEGEE. The CDR3 loop is CASSQIGRGYQPQHF. The CDR3 coding sequence is TGTGCCAGCAGCCAAATAGGCAGGGGTTATCAGCCCCAGCATTTT.

The chain uses TRBV6-1 and TRBJ1-2; D gene uncertain. V lost 0 bases and J lost 2, with 10 bases in between. The CDR3 consists of 15 residues. Germline lookup yields CDR1 MNHNS and CDR2 SASEGT. This CDR3 reads CASSEALGENYGYTF. The CDR3 bases are TGTGCCAGCAGTGAAGCGCTCGGGGAGAACTATGGCTACACCTTC.

The rearrangement links TRBV5-6 to TRBJ2-7; 8 bases are a match to TRBD1. In germline, CDR1 is SGHDT, CDR2 YYEEEE. The CDR3 runs 15 residues. J was trimmed by 2 bases and V by 0 bases; bases with no gene match: 4. CDR3 sequence: CASSLVQGVAYEQYF. The CDR3 nucleotides read TGTGCCAGCAGCTTGGTACAGGGGGTGGCCTACGAGCAGTACTTC.

The genes are TRBV5-4 and TRBJ1-3; no clear D gene. The CDR3 runs 15 residues. V was trimmed by 0 bases and J by 1 base, leaving 8 bases between them. CDR1 and CDR2 (germline): SGHNT, YYREEE (reference sequence). This CDR3 is CASSLDQTSGNTIYF. CDR3 bases: TGTGCCAGCAGCTTGGACCAGACTTCTGGAAACACCATATATTTT.

The sample holds a few counts of this clone. The chain carries TRBV29-1 and TRBJ2-7; tentative D call: TRBD1 (6 bases). The CDR3 covers 16 residues. The germline V gene encodes CDR1 SQVTM and CDR2 ANQGSEA. Trimming stripped 4 bases from V and 7 bases from J, with 26 bases between. Here the CDR3 DNA reads TGCAGCGTTGGTAGGCGGAGAGGGGGACCAATAGGAGAGCAGTACTTC. Its translation is CSVGRRRGGPIGEQYF.

This chain links TRBV27 with TRBJ2-7; 14 positions agree with TRBD2. The CDR3 totals 15 residues. CDR1 and CDR2 from the germline V gene are MNHEY and SMNVEV (reference sequence). V trimming: 6 bases; J trimming: 4 bases; junction bases outside the gene matches: 5. In DNA, the CDR3 is TGTGCCAGCAGACGTGGGACTAGCGGGGGTTACGAGCAGTACTTC. Protein: CASRRGTSGGYEQYF.

The rearrangement joins TRBV11-1 to TRBJ1-4; 8 nucleotides line up with TRBD1. The CDR3 extends over 14 amino acids. The germline V gene has CDR1 SGHAT and CDR2 FQDESV (reference sequence). V was clipped by 7 bases and J by 7 bases; unmatched bases: 8. CDR3 in DNA: TGTGCCAGCACCTTCGGACAGGGCAGTGAAAAACTGTTTTTT. Encoded protein: CASTFGQGSEKLFF.

The chain is built from TRBV7-3 and TRBJ1-1; 11 nucleotides agree with TRBD1. CDR1 SGHTA and CDR2 FQGTGA come from the germline V gene. Trimming at V came to 2 bases and at J to 6 bases, leaving 2 bases not matched to a gene. CDR3 length equals 14 residues. The CDR3 reads CASSLGTGGAEAFF. The CDR3, as DNA: TGTGCCAGCAGCTTAGGGACAGGGGGAGCTGAAGCTTTCTTT.

Worth noting for this clone: One end of the junction does not line up with germline, which may come from a read error. CDR3 DNA: TGTGCTAGCAGCTTAGTACTAGCGGACCAAGAGACCCAGTACTTC. Its protein product is CASSLVLADQETQYF. The rearrangement uses TRBV7-7 and TRBJ2-5; 8 positions match TRBD2. Germline CDR1 SSHAT, CDR2 FNYEAQ (reference sequence). The CDR3 loop spans 15 amino acids.

The chain recombines TRBV7-2 with TRBJ1-2; a weak D match, TRBD1 (6 bases). The V end was cut by 2 bases, the J end by 6 bases, with 16 bases between. The CDR3 covers 15 residues. From germline, CDR1 is SGHTA and CDR2 FQGNSA. The CDR3 is CASSLNRAGDDGYTF. For the CDR3, the DNA is TGTGCCAGCAGCTTAAATAGAGCAGGGGACGATGGCTACACCTTC.

The genes are TRBV19 and TRBJ2-2; TRBD1 matches at 8 bases. The CDR3 consists of 17 residues. Germline trimming cut 0 bases from V and 3 bases from J; bases unmatched to any gene: 6. Germline CDR1 LNHDA, CDR2 SQIVND (reference sequence). The CDR3 bases are TGTGCCAGTAGTATAGACATAACAGGGGGTTACACCGGGGAGCTGTTTTTT. It encodes CASSIDITGGYTGELFF.

This clone was counted a few times. The rearrangement links TRBV28 to TRBJ2-7; tentatively, D is TRBD1 (5 bases). The V end lost 6 bases, the J end lost 4 bases, and 13 bases lay between the germline ends. The CDR3 runs 13 residues. Per germline, CDR1 MDHEN and CDR2 SYDVKM. For the CDR3, the DNA is TGTGCCAGCAGCCCGTCGGACATTTACGAGCAGTACTTC. Translating gives CASSPSDIYEQYF.